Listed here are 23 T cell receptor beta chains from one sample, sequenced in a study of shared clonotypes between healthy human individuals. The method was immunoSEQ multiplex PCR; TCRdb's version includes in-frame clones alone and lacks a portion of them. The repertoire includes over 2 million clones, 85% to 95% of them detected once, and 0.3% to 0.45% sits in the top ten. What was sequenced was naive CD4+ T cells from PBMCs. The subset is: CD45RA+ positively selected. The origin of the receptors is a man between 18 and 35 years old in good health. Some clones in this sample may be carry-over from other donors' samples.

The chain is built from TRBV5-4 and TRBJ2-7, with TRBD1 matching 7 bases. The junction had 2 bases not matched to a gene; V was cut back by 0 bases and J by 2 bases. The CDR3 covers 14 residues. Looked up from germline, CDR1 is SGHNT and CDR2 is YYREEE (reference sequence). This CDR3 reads CASSLAGQAYEQYF. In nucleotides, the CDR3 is TGTGCCAGCAGCTTGGCCGGACAGGCCTACGAGCAGTACTTC.

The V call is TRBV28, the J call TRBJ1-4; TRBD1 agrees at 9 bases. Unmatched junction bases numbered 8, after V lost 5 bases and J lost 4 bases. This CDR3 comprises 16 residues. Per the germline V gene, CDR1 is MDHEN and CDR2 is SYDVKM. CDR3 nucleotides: TGTGCCAGCAGTGGGAACAGGGGGCTGAATAATGAAAAACTGTTTTTT. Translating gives CASSGNRGLNNEKLFF.

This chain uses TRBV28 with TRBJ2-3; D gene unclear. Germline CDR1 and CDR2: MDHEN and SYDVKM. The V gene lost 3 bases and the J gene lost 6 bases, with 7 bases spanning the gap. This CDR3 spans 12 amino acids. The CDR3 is CASSFPDDTQYF. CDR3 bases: TGTGCCAGCAGTTTCCCGGATGATACGCAGTATTTT.

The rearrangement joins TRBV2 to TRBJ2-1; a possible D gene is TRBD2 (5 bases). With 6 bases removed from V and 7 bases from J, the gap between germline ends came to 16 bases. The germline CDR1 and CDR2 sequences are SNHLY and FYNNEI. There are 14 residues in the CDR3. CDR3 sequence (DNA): TGTGCCAGCAGGACGGATCTGACGGGAAATGAGCAGTTCTTC. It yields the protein CASRTDLTGNEQFF. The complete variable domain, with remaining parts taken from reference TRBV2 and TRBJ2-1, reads EPEVTQTPSHQVTQMGQEVILRCVPISNHLYFYWYRQILGQKVEFLVSFYNNEISEKSEIFDDQFSVERPDGSNFTLKIRSTKLEDSAMYFCASRTDLTGNEQFFGPGTRLTVL.

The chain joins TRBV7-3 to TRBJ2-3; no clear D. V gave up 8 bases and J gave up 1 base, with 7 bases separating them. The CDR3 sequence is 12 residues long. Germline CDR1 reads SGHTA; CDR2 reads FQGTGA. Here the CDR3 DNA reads TGTGCCAGCGGGTCCGGCACAGATACGCAGTATTTT. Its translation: CASGSGTDTQYF.

The CDR3 sequence is CASRPIQGNTEAFF. CDR3 sequence (DNA): TGTGCCAGCAGGCCAATACAGGGTAATACTGAAGCTTTCTTT. This chain connects TRBV14 to TRBJ1-1, with D possibly matching TRBD1 (6 bases). The CDR3 loop spans 14 amino acids. V was trimmed by 6 bases and J by 5 bases, leaving 16 bases between them. Germline values: CDR1 SGHDN, CDR2 FVKESK.

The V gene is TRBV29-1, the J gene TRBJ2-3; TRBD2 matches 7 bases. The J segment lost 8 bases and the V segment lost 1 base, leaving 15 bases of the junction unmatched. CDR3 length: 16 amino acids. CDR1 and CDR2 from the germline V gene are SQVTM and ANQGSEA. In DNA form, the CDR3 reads TGCAGCGTTGAAGCTCCTGGGGGGGGACCAGCGGGTACGCAGTATTTT. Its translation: CSVEAPGGGPAGTQYF.

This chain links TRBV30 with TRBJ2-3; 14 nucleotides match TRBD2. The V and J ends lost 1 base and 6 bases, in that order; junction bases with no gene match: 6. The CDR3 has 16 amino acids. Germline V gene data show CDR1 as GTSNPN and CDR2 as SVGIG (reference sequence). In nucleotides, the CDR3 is TGTGCCTGGAGTGCGGGACTAGCGGGAGAGGGGGATACGCAGTATTTT. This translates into CAWSAGLAGEGDTQYF. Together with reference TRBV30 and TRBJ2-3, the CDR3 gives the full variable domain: SQTIHQWPATLVQPVGSPLSLECTVEGTSNPNLYWYRQAAGRGLQLLFYSVGIGQISSEVPQNLSASRPQDRQFILSSKKLLLSDSGFYLCAWSAGLAGEGDTQYFGPGTRLTVL.

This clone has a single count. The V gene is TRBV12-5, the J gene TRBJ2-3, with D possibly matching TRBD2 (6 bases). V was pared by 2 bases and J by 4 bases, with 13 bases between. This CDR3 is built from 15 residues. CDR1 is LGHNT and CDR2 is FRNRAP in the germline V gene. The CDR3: CASGLRIGGADTQYF. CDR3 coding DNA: TGTGCTAGTGGTTTGAGGATAGGAGGGGCAGATACGCAGTATTTT.

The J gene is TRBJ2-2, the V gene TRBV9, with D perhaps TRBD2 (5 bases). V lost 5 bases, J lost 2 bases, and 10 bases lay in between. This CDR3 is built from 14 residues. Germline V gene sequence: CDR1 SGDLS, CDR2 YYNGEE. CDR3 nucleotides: TGTGCCAGCAGGCGGACTGTCAACACCGGGGAGCTGTTTTTT. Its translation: CASRRTVNTGELFF.

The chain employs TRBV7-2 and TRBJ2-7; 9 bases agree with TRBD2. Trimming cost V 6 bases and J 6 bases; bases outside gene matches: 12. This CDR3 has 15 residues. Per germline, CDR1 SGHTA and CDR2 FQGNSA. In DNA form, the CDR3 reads TGTGCCAGCAGGGGTGGCGGTCTAGCGGGAAGCGAGCAGTACTTC. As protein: CASRGGGLAGSEQYF.

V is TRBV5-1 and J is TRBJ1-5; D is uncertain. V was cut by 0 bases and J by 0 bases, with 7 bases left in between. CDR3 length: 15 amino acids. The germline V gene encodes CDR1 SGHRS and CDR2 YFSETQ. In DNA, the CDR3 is TGCGCCAGCAGCTTGGTTGGGTATAGCAATCAGCCCCAGCATTTT. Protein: CASSLVGYSNQPQHF.

The CDR3, as DNA: TGCGCCAGCAGTGAGGGTTCGGAGGCGGGTCAAGAGACCCAGTACTTC. It translates to CASSEGSEAGQETQYF. The rearrangement joins TRBV10-1 to TRBJ2-5; D possibly corresponds to TRBD2 (5 bases). V lost 2 bases to trimming and J lost 2 bases, with 15 bases between them. The germline V gene has CDR1 WNHNN and CDR2 SYGVQD (reference sequence). The CDR3 totals 16 residues.

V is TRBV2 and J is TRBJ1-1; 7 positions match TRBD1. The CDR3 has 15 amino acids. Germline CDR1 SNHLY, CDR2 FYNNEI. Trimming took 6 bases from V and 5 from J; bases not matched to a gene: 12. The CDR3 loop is CASRASTATGTEAFF. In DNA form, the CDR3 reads TGTGCCAGCAGAGCCTCCACCGCGACAGGGACTGAAGCTTTCTTT.

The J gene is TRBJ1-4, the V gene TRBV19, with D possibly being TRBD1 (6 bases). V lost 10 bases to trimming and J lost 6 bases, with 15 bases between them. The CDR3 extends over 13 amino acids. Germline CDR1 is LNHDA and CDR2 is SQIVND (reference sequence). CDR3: CATTDRTDEKLFF. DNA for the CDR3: TGTGCCACCACTGACAGGACGGATGAAAAACTGTTTTTT.

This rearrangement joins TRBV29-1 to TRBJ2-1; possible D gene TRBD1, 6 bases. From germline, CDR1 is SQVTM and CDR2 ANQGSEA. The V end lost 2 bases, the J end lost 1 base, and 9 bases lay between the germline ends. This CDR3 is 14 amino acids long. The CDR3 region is CSVEQGQSYNEQFF. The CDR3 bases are TGCAGCGTTGAACAGGGACAATCCTACAATGAGCAGTTCTTC.

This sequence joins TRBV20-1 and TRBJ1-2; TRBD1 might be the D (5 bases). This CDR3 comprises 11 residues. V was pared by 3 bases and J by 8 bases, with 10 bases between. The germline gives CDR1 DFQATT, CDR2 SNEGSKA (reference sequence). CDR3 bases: TGCAGTGCTAGTTCAGGGCGCGGCTACACCTTC. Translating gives CSASSGRGYTF.

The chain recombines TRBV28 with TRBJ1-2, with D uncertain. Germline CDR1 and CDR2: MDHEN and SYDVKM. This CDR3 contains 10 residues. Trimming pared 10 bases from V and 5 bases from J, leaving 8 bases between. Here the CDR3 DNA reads TGTGCCACGACCGGGTATGGCTACACCTTC. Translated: CATTGYGYTF.

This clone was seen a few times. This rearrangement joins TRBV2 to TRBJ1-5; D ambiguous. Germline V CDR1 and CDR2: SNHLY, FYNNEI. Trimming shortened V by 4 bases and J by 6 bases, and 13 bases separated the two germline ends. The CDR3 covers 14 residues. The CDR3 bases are TGTGCCAGCAGTGGGGATCTCAGGCCTCAGCCCCAGCATTTT. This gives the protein CASSGDLRPQPQHF.

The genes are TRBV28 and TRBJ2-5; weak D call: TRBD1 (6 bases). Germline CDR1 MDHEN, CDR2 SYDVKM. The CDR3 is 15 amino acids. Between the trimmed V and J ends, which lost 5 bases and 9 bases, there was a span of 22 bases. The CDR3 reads CASSTTYNGAGAQYF. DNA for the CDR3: TGTGCCAGCAGTACCACTTATAACGGGGCAGGGGCCCAGTACTTC.

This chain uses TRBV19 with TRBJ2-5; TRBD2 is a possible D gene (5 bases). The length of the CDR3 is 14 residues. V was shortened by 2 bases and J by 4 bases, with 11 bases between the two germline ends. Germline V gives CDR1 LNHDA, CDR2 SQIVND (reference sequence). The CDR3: CASSIPSAGETQYF. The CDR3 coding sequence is TGTGCCAGTAGTATACCTTCGGCGGGAGAGACCCAGTACTTC.

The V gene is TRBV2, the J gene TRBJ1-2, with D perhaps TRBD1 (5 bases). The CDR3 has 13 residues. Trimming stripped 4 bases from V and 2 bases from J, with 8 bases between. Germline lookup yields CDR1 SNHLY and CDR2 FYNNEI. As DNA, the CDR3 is TGTGCCAGCAGTGGGTACAGGAACTATGGCTACACCTTC. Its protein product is CASSGYRNYGYTF.

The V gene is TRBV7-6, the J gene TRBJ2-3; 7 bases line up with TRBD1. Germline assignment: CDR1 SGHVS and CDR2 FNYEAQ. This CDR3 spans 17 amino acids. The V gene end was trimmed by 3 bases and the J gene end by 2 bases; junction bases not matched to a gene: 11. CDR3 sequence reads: CASSLIGTVPPTDTQYF. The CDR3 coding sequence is TGTGCCAGCAGCTTGATCGGGACAGTCCCCCCCACAGATACGCAGTATTTT.